This entry describes one TCR beta chain. The antigen remains undetermined. Per the germline V gene, CDR1 is MGHRA and CDR2 is YSYEKL. This CDR3 is built from 19 residues. The V end lost 0 bases, the J end lost 5 bases, and 22 bases lay between the germline ends. The time point: cycle 4 day 1 (C4D1), after less than 7 weeks of nivolumab. Following autologous stem cell transplantation, relapse occurred in every patient, and exposure to brentuximab vedotin varied. The data were obtained in a study of PD-1 blockade in classical Hodgkin lymphoma. The study, taken as a whole, reports: While CD8+ TCR diversity did not rise significantly by C4D1, CD4+ TCR diversity did. Sources of repertoire differences remain undefined, possibly disease activity or prior therapy. At baseline, newly diagnosed patients reportedly showed less TCR diversity than healthy donors.

Assay: immunoSEQ multiplex PCR; the TCRdb copy retains only in-frame clones and omits some. The sample yields about 21,000 clones, about 80% seen once. The sequence was obtained from a human donor with classical Hodgkin lymphoma. This sample comprised peripheral blood mononuclear cells (PBMCs), obtained before the fourth cycle of nivolumab. This chain uses TRBV4-1 with TRBJ1-4; no clear D gene. DNA of the CDR3: TGCGCCAGCAGCCAAGATATTGCTCGGACCTCGGGGATCAATGAAAAACTGTTTTTT. It encodes CASSQDIARTSGINEKLFF.